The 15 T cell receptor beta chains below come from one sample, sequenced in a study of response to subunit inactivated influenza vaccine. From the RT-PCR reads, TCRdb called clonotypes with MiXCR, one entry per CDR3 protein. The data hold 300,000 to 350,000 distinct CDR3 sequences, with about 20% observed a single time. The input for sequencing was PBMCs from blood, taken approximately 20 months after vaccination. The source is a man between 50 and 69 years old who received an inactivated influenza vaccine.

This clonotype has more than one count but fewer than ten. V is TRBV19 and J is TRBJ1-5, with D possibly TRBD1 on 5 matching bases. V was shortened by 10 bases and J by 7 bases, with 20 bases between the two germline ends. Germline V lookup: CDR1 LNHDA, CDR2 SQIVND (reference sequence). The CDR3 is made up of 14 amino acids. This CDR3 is CATSTQGSGQPQHF. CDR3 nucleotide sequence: TGTGCCACCTCAACCCAGGGATCGGGCCAGCCCCAGCATTTT.

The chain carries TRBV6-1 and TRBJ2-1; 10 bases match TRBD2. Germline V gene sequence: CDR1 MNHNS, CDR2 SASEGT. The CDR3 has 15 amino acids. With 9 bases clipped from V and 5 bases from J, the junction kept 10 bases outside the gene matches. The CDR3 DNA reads TGTGCCAGTCGGTCCTCGGGACTAGCGCACAATGAGCAGTTCTTC. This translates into CASRSSGLAHNEQFF.

CDR3 coding DNA: TGTGCCAGCAGTCCCCTCGCCGAATATAATTCACCCCTCCACTTT. It yields the protein CASSPLAEYNSPLHF. J is TRBJ1-6 and V is TRBV6-1; D not resolved. The V and J ends lost 5 bases and 4 bases respectively, with 12 bases between them. Germline V gene lookup returns CDR1 MNHNS and CDR2 SASEGT. CDR3 length: 15 residues.

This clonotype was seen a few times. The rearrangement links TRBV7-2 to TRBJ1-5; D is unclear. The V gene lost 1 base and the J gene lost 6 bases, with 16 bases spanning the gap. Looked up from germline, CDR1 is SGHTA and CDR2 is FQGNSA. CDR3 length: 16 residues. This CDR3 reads CASSLVPGAGAQPQHF. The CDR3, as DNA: TGTGCCAGCAGCTTAGTTCCCGGCGCGGGTGCTCAGCCCCAGCATTTT. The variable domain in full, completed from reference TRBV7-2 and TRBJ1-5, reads GAGVSQSPSNKVTEKGKDVELRCDPISGHTALYWYRQSLGQGLEFLIYFQGNSAPDKSGLPSDRFSAERTGGSVSTLTIQRTQQEDSAVYLCASSLVPGAGAQPQHFGDGTRLSIL.

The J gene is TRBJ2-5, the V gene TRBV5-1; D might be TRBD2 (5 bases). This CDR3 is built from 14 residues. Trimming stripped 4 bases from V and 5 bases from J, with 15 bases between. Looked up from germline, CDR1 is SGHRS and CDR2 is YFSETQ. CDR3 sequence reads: CASSRRGLGETQYF. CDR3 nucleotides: TGCGCCAGCAGCCGACGGGGTCTCGGGGAGACCCAGTACTTC.

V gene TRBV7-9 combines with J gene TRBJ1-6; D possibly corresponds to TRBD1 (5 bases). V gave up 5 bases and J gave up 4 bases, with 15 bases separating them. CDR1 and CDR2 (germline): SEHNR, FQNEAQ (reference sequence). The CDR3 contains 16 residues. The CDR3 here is CASSPRGRDYNSPLHF. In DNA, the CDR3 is TGTGCCAGCAGCCCCCGGGGGAGAGATTATAATTCACCCCTCCACTTT.

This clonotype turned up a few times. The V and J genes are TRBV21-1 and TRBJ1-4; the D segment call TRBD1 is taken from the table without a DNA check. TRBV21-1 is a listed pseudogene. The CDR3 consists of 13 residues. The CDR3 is CASGDPTNEKLFF. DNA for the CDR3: TGTGCCAGCGGGGACCCAACTAATGAAAAACTGTTTTTT.

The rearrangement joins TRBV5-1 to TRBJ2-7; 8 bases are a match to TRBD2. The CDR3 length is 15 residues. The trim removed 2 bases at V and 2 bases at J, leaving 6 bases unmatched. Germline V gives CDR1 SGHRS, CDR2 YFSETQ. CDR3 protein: CASSLGGGRTYEQYF. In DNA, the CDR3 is TGCGCCAGCAGCTTAGGCGGGGGGCGTACCTACGAGCAGTACTTC.

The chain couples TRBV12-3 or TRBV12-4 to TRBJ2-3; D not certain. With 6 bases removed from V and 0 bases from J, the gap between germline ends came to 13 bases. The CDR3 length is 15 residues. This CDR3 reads CASSPPVGSTDTQYF. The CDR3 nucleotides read TGTGCCAGCAGCCCTCCTGTGGGGAGCACAGATACGCAGTATTTT.

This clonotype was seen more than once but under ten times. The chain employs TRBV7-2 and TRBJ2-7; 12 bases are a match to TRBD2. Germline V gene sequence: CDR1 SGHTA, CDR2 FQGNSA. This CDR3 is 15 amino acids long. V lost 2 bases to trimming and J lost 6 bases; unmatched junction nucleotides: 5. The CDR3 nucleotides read TGTGCCAGCAGCTTATTGGCTAGCGGGAGGGCCGAGCAGTACTTC. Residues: CASSLLASGRAEQYF.

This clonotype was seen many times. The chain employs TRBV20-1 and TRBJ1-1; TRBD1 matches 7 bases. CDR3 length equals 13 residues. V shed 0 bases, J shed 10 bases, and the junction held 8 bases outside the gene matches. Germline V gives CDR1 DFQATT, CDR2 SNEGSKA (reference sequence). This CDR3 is CSARDPQGDGAFF. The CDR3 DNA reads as TGCAGTGCTAGAGATCCGCAGGGGGATGGAGCTTTCTTT.

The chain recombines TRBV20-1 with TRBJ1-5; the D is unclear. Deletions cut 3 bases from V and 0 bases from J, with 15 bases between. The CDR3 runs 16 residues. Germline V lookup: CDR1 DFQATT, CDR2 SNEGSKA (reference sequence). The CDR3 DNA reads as TGCAGTGCTAGTCCGGAGGGCAGCTATAGCAATCAGCCCCAGCATTTT. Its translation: CSASPEGSYSNQPQHF.

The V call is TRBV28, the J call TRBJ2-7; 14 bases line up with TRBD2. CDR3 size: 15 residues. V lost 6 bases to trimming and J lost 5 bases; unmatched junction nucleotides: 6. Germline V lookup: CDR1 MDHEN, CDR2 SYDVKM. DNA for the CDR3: TGTGCCAGCAGACTGGGGACTAGCGGGAGTCACGAGCAGTACTTC. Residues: CASRLGTSGSHEQYF. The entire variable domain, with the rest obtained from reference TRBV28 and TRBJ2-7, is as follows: DVKVTQSSRYLVKRTGEKVFLECVQDMDHENMFWYRQDPGLGLRLIYFSYDVKMKEKGDIPEGYSVSREKKERFSLILESASTNQTSMYLCASRLGTSGSHEQYFGPGTRLTVT.

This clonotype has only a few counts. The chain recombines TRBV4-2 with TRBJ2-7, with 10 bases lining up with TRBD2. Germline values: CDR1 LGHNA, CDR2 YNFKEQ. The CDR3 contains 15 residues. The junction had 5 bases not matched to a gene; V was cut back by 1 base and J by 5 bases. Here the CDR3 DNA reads TGTGCCAGCAGCCAAGGGAGAGGACTAGCGGACGAGCAGTACTTC. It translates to CASSQGRGLADEQYF.

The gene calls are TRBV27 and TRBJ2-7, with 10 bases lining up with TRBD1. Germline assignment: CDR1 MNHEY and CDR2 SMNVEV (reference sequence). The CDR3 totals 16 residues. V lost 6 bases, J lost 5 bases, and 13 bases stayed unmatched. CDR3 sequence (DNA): TGTGCCAGCAGAACCCTCGGGACAGGGGCTCTCGACGAGCAGTACTTC. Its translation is CASRTLGTGALDEQYF.